The clone carrying this T cell receptor (beta chain) was seen repeatedly, ten times or more. The antigen is not known. The data are from a study of Graves' ophthalmopathy and Graves' hyperthyroidism. Other autoimmune diseases, uncontrolled infections, pregnancy or lactation excluded patients from enrollment. From fresh peripheral blood, over 9 ml in volume, the PBMCs were obtained. Study results and caveats: Ophthalmopathy could be told apart from stable hyperthyroidism by a 13-signature model (about 90% sensitivity, 70% to 84% specificity). Most thyroid clonotypes expanded beyond 0.001 frequency were also found in blood.

CDR3 regions of TCR beta were amplified from RNA transcripts. An opening RT-PCR round employed HTBI primers and preceded a second-round multiplex PCR. TCRdb re-called the multiplex PCR reads through MiXCR, storing one row per CDR3 protein. This sample has 170,000 or so distinct CDR3 sequences, with about two fifths found just once. The sample comprised peripheral blood. This sequence originates from a young man with Graves' ophthalmopathy.

CDR3: CASSLGQALGGYTF. CDR3 sequence (DNA): TGTGCCAGCAGCCTGGGACAGGCCTTGGGAGGCTACACCTTC. The genes are TRBV28 and TRBJ1-2; 8 nucleotides match TRBD1. The CDR3 sequence is 14 residues long. The trim removed 6 bases at V and 8 bases at J, leaving 11 bases unmatched. Germline CDR1 and CDR2: MDHEN and SYDVKM.